Described below is a single T cell receptor beta chain sequence and its context. These data are taken from a study of CD8+CD57+ T cells in acquired aplastic anemia. Profiles of TCR beta VDJ and CDR3 were generated from a genomic DNA template. MiXCR, run by TCRdb on the reads, gives a single entry per CDR3 protein. The sample lists roughly 61,000 distinct CDR3 sequences, 57% occurring once. Patients selected for sequencing had displayed CD8+CD57+ cell expansion by flow cytometry. The CDR3 loop spans 16 amino acids. Germline CDR1 reads LGHDT; CDR2 reads YNNKEL (reference sequence). Trimming pared 5 bases from V and 1 base from J, leaving 18 bases between.

Input material: sorted CD4+, CD8+, or CD8+CD57+ T cells (not recorded which) from PBMCs. The V and J genes are TRBV3-1 and TRBJ2-7; D perhaps matches TRBD2 (5 bases). This receptor was obtained from a human donor with aplastic anemia. CDR3 nucleotides: TGTGCCAGCAGCGTATCCCCGGGATCTTATTCCTACGAGCAGTACTTC. Amino acid sequence: CASSVSPGSYSYEQYF.